The text below deals with one T cell receptor beta chain. This entry is derived from a study of blood T cell repertoires in COVID-19. Across the whole study: Researchers got acute and convalescent COVID-19 samples from the United States, Italy and Spain. Sources were T cells, B-cell-depleted T cells, or PBMCs; the material itself was cDNA or gDNA.

In the source study's methods: Reference gene primer amplification yielded estimated nucleated cell counts. This table comes from immunoSEQ multiplex PCR, and its TCRdb copy is limited to in-frame clones, with some not included. The D gene and trimming were derived from the DNA, and the V and J assignments and clone size from that table. The sample shows roughly 40,000 clones, about 87% of them seen only once. V was clipped by 7 bases and J by 4 bases, with 13 bases between them. The CDR3 contains 13 residues. CDR1 SNHLY and CDR2 FYNNEI come from the germline V gene. The source of this sequence is a human donor in a cohort sampled during active COVID-19. The chain has TRBV2 and TRBJ1-1; no firm D call. The sequencing sample was made of peripheral blood. Here the CDR3 DNA reads TGTGCCAGCAAGGTCGGGTCCGTCACTGAAGCTTTCTTT. Translation: CASKVGSVTEAFF.